Listed here is a single T cell receptor (beta chain). Its cognate antigen is unknown. The PCR employed 60 Vbeta primers together with 13 Jbeta primers. The method was immunoSEQ multiplex PCR; TCRdb's version includes in-frame clones alone and lacks a portion of them. The sample yields nearly 110,000 clones, about 81% seen once. The record originates from a study of cytomegalovirus exposure and HLA in healthy donors. V lost 0 bases and J lost 9; bases outside the gene matches: 3. CDR1 is SGHNT and CDR2 is YYREEE in the germline V gene (reference sequence). The CDR3 is 15 residues long. Study-level points and caveats: A few CMV-associated chains were confirmed in vitro to be specific for CMV antigens. What was likely a sequencing artifact was a cluster of highly shared sequence variants. Productive rates of about 90% or about 30% were seen for most TCR beta V segments in an earlier analysis.

The sequenced material came from PBMCs. This chain links TRBV5-4 with TRBJ2-1; TRBD2 agrees at 13 bases. The receptor's source is a male donor in good health and CMV-seropositive. Here the CDR3 reads CASSLGTSGSREQFF. DNA of the CDR3: TGTGCCAGCAGCTTGGGGACTAGCGGGAGTCGTGAGCAGTTCTTC.